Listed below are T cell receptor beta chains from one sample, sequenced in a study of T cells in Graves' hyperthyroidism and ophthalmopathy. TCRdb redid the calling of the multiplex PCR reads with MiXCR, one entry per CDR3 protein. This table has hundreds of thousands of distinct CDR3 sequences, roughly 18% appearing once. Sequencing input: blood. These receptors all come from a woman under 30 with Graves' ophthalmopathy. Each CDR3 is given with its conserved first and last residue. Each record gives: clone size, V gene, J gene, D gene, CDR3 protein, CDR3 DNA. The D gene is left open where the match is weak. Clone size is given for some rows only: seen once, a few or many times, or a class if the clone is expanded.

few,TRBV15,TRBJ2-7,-,CATSRDGWEEQYF,TGTGCCACCAGCAGAGATGGGTGGGAGGAGCAGTACTTC
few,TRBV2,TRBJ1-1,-,CASRDIRYGTEAFF,TGTGCCAGCCGGGACATCAGGTACGGCACTGAAGCTTTCTTT
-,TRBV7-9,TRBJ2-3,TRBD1,CASSGPGQGATDTQYF,TGTGCCAGCAGCGGACCGGGACAGGGGGCGACAGATACGCAGTATTTT
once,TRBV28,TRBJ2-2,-,CASSFFGFANTGELFF,TGTGCCAGCAGTTTCTTCGGGTTCGCGAACACCGGGGAGCTGTTTTTT
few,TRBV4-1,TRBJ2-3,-,CASNPRVSASTDTQYF,TGCGCCAGCAACCCAAGGGTTTCCGCTAGCACAGATACGCAGTATTTT
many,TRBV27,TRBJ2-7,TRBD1,CASRKQGAQDEQYF,TGTGCCAGCAGAAAACAGGGGGCGCAGGACGAGCAGTACTTC
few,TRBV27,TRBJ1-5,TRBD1,CASSLIAGTGGMDQPQHF,TGTGCCAGCAGTTTGATCGCCGGGACAGGGGGTATGGATCAGCCCCAGCATTTT
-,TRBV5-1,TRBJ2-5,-,CASSLNGPPLQETQYF,TGCGCCAGCAGCTTGAATGGGCCACCGCTCCAAGAGACCCAGTACTTC
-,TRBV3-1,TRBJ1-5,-,CASSQGRKMLPQHF,TGTGCCAGCAGCCAAGGCAGGAAGATGTTGCCCCAGCATTTT
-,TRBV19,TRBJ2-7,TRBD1,CASSWDRGTYEQYF,TGTGCCAGTAGTTGGGACAGGGGTACCTACGAGCAGTACTTC
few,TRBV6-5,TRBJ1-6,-,CASSYSRGMQYNSPLHF,TGTGCCAGCAGTTACTCGAGAGGGATGCAGTATAATTCACCCCTCCACTTT
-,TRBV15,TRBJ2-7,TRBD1,CATSRDRTGGEKYF,TGTGCCACCAGCAGAGACCGGACAGGGGGCGAGAAGTACTTC
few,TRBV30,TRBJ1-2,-,CAWSPGLQGFYGYTF,TGTGCCTGGAGTCCCGGCCTACAGGGTTTTTATGGCTACACCTTC
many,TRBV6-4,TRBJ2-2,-,CASSDGHTGELFF,TGTGCCAGCAGTGACGGACACACCGGGGAGCTGTTTTTT
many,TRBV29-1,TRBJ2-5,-,CSVEVAEEPQETQYF,TGCAGCGTTGAAGTAGCGGAGGAACCCCAAGAGACCCAGTACTTC
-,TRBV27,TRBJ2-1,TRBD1,CASSRTGEDNEQFF,TGTGCCAGCTCCCGGACAGGGGAAGACAATGAGCAGTTCTTC
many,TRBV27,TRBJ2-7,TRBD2,CASSPATSGSNEQYF,TGTGCCAGCAGTCCCGCGACTAGCGGGAGTAACGAGCAGTACTTC
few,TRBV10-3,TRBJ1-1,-,CAISAGRMNTEAFF,TGTGCCATCAGCGCGGGACGGATGAACACTGAAGCTTTCTTT
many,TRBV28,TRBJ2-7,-,CASSLLGEGVGEQYF,TGTGCCAGCAGTTTACTCGGGGAAGGTGTGGGGGAGCAGTACTTC
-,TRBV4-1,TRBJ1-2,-,CASSQVPSQGVNYGYTF,TGCGCCAGCAGCCAAGTCCCGAGCCAGGGAGTTAACTATGGCTACACCTTC
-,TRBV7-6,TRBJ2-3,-,CASSLEAVMGDTQYF,TGTGCCAGCAGCTTGGAAGCGGTTATGGGAGATACGCAGTATTTT
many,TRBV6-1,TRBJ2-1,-,CASSFSPLANEQFF,TGTGCCAGCAGCTTCTCCCCCTTGGCCAATGAGCAGTTCTTC
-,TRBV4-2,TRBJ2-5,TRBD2,CASSQTWTSGEETQYF,TGTGCCAGCAGCCAGACATGGACTAGCGGGGAAGAGACCCAGTACTTC
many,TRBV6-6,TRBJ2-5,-,CASSYLGAEKTQYF,TGTGCCAGCAGTTACCTTGGGGCGGAGAAGACCCAGTACTTC